Each of the 17 T cell receptor beta chains below was sequenced from the same sample in a study of T cell responses to AZD1222 COVID-19 vaccine. The data were produced by immunoSEQ multiplex PCR, yet TCRdb's version contains in-frame clones alone and is incomplete. The data contain approximately 150,000 clones, 92% of them singletons. Here the sequenced sample was peripheral blood, taken on day 0 of MenACWY control vaccination. The receptors shown here come from an adult in good health.

This chain links TRBV7-8 with TRBJ1-5; D unclear. Germline V gene data show CDR1 as SGHVS and CDR2 as FQNEAQ. V was shortened by 5 bases and J by 4 bases, with 6 bases between the two germline ends. The CDR3 loop spans 12 amino acids. DNA for the CDR3: TGTGCCAGCAGCCGGAAGAATCAGCCCCAGCATTTT. This encodes CASSRKNQPQHF.

The V and J genes are TRBV5-1 and TRBJ1-5, with TRBD1 as a possible D gene (6 bases). Germline V CDR1 and CDR2: SGHRS, YFSETQ. V gave up 1 base and J gave up 7 bases, with 12 bases separating them. The CDR3 length is 14 residues. This CDR3 is CASSLTGSGQPQHF. In DNA form, the CDR3 reads TGCGCCAGCAGCTTGACAGGGTCAGGGCAGCCCCAGCATTTT.

The V and J genes are TRBV7-9 and TRBJ2-7; D remains ambiguous. Germline lookup yields CDR1 SEHNR and CDR2 FQNEAQ (reference sequence). The CDR3 consists of 11 residues. The germline V and J ends were trimmed by 1 base and 11 bases, with 9 bases remaining between them. The CDR3 bases are TGTGCCAGCAGCTTAGGGTCTTGGGAGTACTTC. Amino acid sequence: CASSLGSWEYF.

The chain's CDR3 is CASSGEGTGHEQYF. The CDR3 bases are TGTGCCAGCAGCGGAGAGGGGACAGGGCACGAGCAGTACTTC. This chain uses TRBV9 with TRBJ2-7; 9 bases line up with TRBD1. This CDR3 spans 14 amino acids. Germline trimming cut 3 bases from V and 5 bases from J; bases unmatched to any gene: 6. Germline lookup yields CDR1 SGDLS and CDR2 YYNGEE.

The rearrangement uses TRBV29-1 and TRBJ2-7; TRBD2 matches at 10 bases. Looked up from germline, CDR1 is SQVTM and CDR2 is ANQGSEA. The CDR3 contains 14 residues. Trimming removed 7 bases from V and 0 bases from J; junction bases left unmatched: 6. The CDR3 DNA sequence: TGCAGCGGGGCTAGCGGGAGTCGCTCCTACGAGCAGTACTTC. This gives the protein CSGASGSRSYEQYF.

The chain joins TRBV6-5 to TRBJ1-1, with 7 bases lining up with TRBD1. CDR1 is MNHEY, CDR2 SVGAGI, per germline. J lost 1 base, V lost 11 bases, and 13 bases had no gene match. The CDR3 length is 15 residues. The CDR3 sequence is CASRRGEGANTEAFF. For the CDR3, the DNA is TGTGCCTCACGAAGGGGCGAGGGGGCGAACACTGAAGCTTTCTTT.

This sequence joins TRBV2 and TRBJ1-6; TRBD1 matches 8 bases. Germline V lookup: CDR1 SNHLY, CDR2 FYNNEI. V trimming: 6 bases; J trimming: 8 bases; junction bases outside the gene matches: 6. CDR3 length: 14 residues. CDR3 bases: TGTGCCAGCAGATTCGACAGGGGTGATTCACCCCTCCACTTT. It codes for CASRFDRGDSPLHF.

J is TRBJ2-3 and V is TRBV30; maybe TRBD2 (6 bases). Trimming cost V 0 bases and J 2 bases, with 18 bases left between them. Germline-derived CDR1 and CDR2 are GTSNPN and SVGIG (reference sequence). This CDR3 comprises 17 residues. The CDR3 DNA is TGTGCCTGGAGTGTGCCCGAAAGACTAGTCTTCACAGATACGCAGTATTTT. It specifies CAWSVPERLVFTDTQYF.

The chain is built from TRBV2 and TRBJ2-7; D gene ambiguous. Trimming stripped 4 bases from V and 4 bases from J, with 11 bases between. CDR1 is SNHLY and CDR2 is FYNNEI in the germline V gene. This CDR3 spans 13 amino acids. CDR3 DNA sequence: TGTGCCAGCAGTGGGAACAGATTTTACGAGCAGTACTTC. Protein sequence: CASSGNRFYEQYF.

V gene TRBV27 combines with J gene TRBJ1-4; D not certain. The CDR3 contains 15 residues. The germline gives CDR1 MNHEY, CDR2 SMNVEV (reference sequence). The V and J ends lost 2 bases and 8 bases respectively, with 15 bases between them. CDR3 in DNA: TGTGCCAGCAGTTTACAAGGGCAGGTACGAGAAAAACTGTTTTTT. Amino acids: CASSLQGQVREKLFF. The whole variable domain, filled in from reference TRBV27 and TRBJ1-4, reads EAQVTQNPRYLITVTGKKLTVTCSQNMNHEYMSWYRQDPGLGLRQIYYSMNVEVTDKGDVPEGYKVSRKEKRNFPLILESPSPNQTSLYFCASSLQGQVREKLFFGSGTQLSVL.

The rearrangement joins TRBV7-2 to TRBJ2-7, with 10 bases aligning to TRBD2. The CDR3 consists of 17 residues. V was clipped by 0 bases and J by 5 bases; unmatched bases: 10. The germline CDR1 and CDR2 sequences are SGHTA and FQGNSA. CDR3 DNA sequence: TGTGCCAGCAGCTTAGCTGGTCTAGCGGGAGTATTCCACGAGCAGTACTTC. Translating it yields CASSLAGLAGVFHEQYF.

The chain joins TRBV9 to TRBJ2-1; 9 bases are a match to TRBD2. With V trimmed by 3 bases and J by 8 bases, 21 bases remained unmatched. This CDR3 has 19 amino acids. Germline V lookup: CDR1 SGDLS, CDR2 YYNGEE. The CDR3 DNA sequence: TGTGCCAGCAGCGGGCCCCTTGTTGCAGTGGCGGGAGGGTTGGATGAGCAGTTCTTC. It specifies CASSGPLVAVAGGLDEQFF.

J is TRBJ1-5 and V is TRBV19; maybe TRBD1 (5 bases). Trimming cost V 3 bases and J 3 bases, with 15 bases left between them. The CDR3 covers 16 residues. CDR1 and CDR2 (germline): LNHDA, SQIVND (reference sequence). The CDR3 loop is CASSMVPSGINQPQHF. The DNA of the CDR3 is TGTGCCAGTAGTATGGTCCCCTCAGGGATCAATCAGCCCCAGCATTTT.

This sequence joins TRBV7-9 and TRBJ2-7; D is perhaps TRBD2 (6 bases). V was pared by 5 bases and J by 9 bases, with 20 bases between. CDR1 and CDR2 from the germline V gene are SEHNR and FQNEAQ (reference sequence). The CDR3 covers 14 residues. The DNA of the CDR3 is TGTGCCAGCAGCGTAGGGGCGGGGTCCCCGGGGCAGTACTTC. It is translated as CASSVGAGSPGQYF.

This rearrangement joins TRBV9 to TRBJ2-7, with 11 bases fitting TRBD1. Trimming removed 0 bases from V and 0 bases from J; junction bases left unmatched: 8. The V gene's germline CDR1 is SGDLS and CDR2 YYNGEE. CDR3 size: 18 residues. DNA for the CDR3: TGTGCCAGCAGCGTAGGGACAGGGGGCGGAACCAGCTCCTACGAGCAGTACTTC. Amino acid sequence: CASSVGTGGGTSSYEQYF.

This clone showed up just a few times. The CDR3 spells CASSYSIGGLGQFF. DNA of the CDR3: TGTGCCAGCAGTTACTCGATAGGGGGGCTTGGGCAGTTCTTC. The chain links TRBV6-2 or TRBV6-3 to TRBJ2-1, with D perhaps matching TRBD1 or TRBD2 (6 bases each). Germline loops: CDR1 MNHEY, CDR2 SVGEGT. V was cut by 0 bases and J by 12 bases, with 15 bases left in between. The CDR3 covers 14 residues.

This rearrangement joins TRBV24-1 to TRBJ2-2; D tentatively reads TRBD1 or TRBD2 (6 bases each). The CDR3 is made up of 15 amino acids. V lost 5 bases, J lost 5 bases, and 14 bases lay in between. Germline V CDR1 and CDR2: KGHDR, SFDVKD. The CDR3 nucleotides read TGTGCCACCAGTGGCCGGGGGCCCTCGACCGGGGAGCTGTTTTTT. Translation gives CATSGRGPSTGELFF.